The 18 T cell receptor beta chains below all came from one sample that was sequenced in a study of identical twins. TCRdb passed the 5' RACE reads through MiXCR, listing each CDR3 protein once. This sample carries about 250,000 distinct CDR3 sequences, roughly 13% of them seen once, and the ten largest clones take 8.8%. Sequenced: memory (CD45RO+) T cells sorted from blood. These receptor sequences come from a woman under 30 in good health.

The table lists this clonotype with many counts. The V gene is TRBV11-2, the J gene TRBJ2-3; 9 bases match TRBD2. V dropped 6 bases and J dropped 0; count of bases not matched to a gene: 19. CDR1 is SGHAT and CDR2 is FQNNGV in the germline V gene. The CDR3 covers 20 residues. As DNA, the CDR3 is TGTGCCAGCAGTCGAATTAGCGGGGGCCACCCCCGCGGTAGCACAGATACGCAGTATTTT. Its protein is CASSRISGGHPRGSTDTQYF.

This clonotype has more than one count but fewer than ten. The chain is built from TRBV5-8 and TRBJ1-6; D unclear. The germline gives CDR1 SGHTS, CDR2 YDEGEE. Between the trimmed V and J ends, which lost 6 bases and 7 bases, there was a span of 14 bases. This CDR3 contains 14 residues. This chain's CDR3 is CASTWVGINSPLHF. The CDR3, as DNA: TGTGCCAGCACTTGGGTAGGGATCAATTCACCCCTCCACTTT. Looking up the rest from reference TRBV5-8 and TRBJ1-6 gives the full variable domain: EAGVTQSPTHLIKTRGQQATLRCSPISGHTSVYWYQQALGLGLQFLLWYDEGEERNRGNFPPRFSGRQFPNYSSELNVNALELEDSALYLCASTWVGINSPLHFGNGTRLTVT.

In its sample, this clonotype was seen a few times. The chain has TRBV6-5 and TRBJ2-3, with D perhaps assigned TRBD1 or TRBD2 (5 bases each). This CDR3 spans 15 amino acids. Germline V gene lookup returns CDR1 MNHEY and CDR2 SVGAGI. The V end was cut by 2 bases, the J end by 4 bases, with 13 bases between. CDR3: CASSYRGVGSDTQYF. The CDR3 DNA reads TGTGCCAGCAGTTACAGGGGAGTGGGCTCAGATACGCAGTATTTT.

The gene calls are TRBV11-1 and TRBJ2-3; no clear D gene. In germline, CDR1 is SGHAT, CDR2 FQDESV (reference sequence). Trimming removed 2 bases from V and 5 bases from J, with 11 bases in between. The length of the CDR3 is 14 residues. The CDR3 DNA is TGTGCCAGCAGCTTAATGGATGCGCAAGATACGCAGTATTTT. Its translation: CASSLMDAQDTQYF.

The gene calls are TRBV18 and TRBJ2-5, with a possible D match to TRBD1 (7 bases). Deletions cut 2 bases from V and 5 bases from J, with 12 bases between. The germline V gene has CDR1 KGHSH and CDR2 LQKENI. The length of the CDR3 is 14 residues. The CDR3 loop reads CASSPTGEVETQYF. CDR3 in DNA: TGTGCCAGCTCACCAACAGGGGAGGTCGAGACCCAGTACTTC.

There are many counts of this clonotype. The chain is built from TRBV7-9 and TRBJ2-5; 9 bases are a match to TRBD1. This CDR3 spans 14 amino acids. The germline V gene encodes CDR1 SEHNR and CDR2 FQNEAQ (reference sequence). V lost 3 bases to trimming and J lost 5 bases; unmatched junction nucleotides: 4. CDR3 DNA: TGTGCCAGCAGCTTTGGGACAGGGAGCGAGACCCAGTACTTC. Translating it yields CASSFGTGSETQYF. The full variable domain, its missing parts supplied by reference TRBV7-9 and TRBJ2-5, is DTGVSQNPRHKITKRGQNVTFRCDPISEHNRLYWYRQTLGQGPEFLTYFQNEAQLEKSRLLSDRFSAERPKGSFSTLEIQRTEQGDSAMYLCASSFGTGSETQYFGPGTRLLVL.

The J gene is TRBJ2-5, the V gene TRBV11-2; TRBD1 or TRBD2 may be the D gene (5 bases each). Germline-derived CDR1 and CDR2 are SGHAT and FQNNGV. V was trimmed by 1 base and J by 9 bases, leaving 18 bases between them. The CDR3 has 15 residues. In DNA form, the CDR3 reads TGTGCCAGCAGCTTAGGGGACGGCTCTGTGTTGTCCCAGTACTTC. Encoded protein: CASSLGDGSVLSQYF.

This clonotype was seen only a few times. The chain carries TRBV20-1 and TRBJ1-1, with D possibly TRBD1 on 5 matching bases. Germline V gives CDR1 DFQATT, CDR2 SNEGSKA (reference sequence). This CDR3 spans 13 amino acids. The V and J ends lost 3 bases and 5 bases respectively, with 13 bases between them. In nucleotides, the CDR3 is TGCAGTGCTAGTATCAGGGAGGGAACTGAAGCTTTCTTT. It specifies CSASIREGTEAFF.

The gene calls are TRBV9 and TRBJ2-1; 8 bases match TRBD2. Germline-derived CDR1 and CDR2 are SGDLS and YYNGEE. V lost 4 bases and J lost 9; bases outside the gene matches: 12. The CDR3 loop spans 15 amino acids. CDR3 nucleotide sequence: TGTGCCAGCAGCTTCCCTCCTGGACTAGCCGGTGAGCAGTTCTTC. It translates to CASSFPPGLAGEQFF.

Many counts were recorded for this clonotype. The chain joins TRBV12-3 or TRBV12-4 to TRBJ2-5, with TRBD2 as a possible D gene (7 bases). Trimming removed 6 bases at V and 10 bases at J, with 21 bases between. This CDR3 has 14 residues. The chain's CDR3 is CASSPGGWEGNQYF. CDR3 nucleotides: TGTGCCAGCAGCCCCGGGGGCTGGGAGGGTAACCAGTACTTC.

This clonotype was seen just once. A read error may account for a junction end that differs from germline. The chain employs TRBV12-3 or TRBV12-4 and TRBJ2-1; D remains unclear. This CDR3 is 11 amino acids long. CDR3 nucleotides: TGTGCCAGCAGAGCCTACAATAAGCAGTTCTTC. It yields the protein CASRAYNKQFF.

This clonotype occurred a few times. The CDR3 loop is CASSEGGHGGTEAFF. In nucleotides, the CDR3 is TGTGCCAGCAGCGAAGGGGGACATGGGGGGACTGAAGCTTTCTTT. V and J are TRBV7-8 and TRBJ1-1; D may be TRBD1 (6 bases). This CDR3 is built from 15 residues. Trimming removed 5 bases from V and 5 bases from J, with 18 bases in between. Germline CDR1 SGHVS, CDR2 FQNEAQ.

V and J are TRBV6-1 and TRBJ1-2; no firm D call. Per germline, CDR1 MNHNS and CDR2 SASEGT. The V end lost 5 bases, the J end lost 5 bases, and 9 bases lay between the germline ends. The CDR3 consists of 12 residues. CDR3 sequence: CASSLNTYGYTF. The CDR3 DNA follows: TGTGCCAGCAGTCTTAACACTTATGGCTACACCTTC.

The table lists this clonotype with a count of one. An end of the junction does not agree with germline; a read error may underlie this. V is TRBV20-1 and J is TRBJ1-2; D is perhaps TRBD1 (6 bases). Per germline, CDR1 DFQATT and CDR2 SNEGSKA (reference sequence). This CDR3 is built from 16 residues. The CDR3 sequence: CSARGGTGARDYGYTF. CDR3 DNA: TGCAGTGCGAGAGGGGGTACGGGGGCTCGGGACTATGGCTACACCTTC.

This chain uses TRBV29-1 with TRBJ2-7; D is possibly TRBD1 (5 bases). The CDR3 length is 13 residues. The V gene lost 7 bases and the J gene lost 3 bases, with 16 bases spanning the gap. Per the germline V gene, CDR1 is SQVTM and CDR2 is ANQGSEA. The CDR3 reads CSAQQAFFYEQYF. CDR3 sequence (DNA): TGCAGCGCACAACAGGCCTTCTTCTACGAGCAGTACTTC.

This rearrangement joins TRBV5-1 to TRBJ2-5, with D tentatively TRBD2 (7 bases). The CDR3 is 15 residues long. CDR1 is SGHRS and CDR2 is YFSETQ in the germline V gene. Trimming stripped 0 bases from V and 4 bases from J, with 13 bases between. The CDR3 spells CASSLVGGRGETQYF. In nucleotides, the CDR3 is TGCGCCAGCAGCTTGGTCGGGGGGCGAGGAGAGACCCAGTACTTC.

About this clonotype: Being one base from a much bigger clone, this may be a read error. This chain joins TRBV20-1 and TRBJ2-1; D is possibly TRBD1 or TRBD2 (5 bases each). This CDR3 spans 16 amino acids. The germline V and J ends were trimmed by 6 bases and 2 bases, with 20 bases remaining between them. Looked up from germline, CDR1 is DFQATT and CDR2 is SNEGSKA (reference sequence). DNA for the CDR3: TGCAGTGCCCGCGGACGAGGGGCGATAACCTACAATGAGCAGTTCTTC. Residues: CSARGRGAITYNEQFF.

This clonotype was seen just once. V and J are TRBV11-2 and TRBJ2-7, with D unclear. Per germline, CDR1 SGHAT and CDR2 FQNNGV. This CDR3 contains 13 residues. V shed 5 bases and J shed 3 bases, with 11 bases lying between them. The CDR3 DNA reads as TGTGCCAGCAGCCAAAACCCGGGCTACGAGCAGTACTTC. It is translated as CASSQNPGYEQYF. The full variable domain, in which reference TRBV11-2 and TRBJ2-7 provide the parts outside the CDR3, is EAGVAQSPRYKIIEKRQSVAFWCNPISGHATLYWYQQILGQGPKLLIQFQNNGVVDDSQLPKDRFSAERLKGVDSTLKIQPAKLEDSAVYLCASSQNPGYEQYFGPGTRLTVT.